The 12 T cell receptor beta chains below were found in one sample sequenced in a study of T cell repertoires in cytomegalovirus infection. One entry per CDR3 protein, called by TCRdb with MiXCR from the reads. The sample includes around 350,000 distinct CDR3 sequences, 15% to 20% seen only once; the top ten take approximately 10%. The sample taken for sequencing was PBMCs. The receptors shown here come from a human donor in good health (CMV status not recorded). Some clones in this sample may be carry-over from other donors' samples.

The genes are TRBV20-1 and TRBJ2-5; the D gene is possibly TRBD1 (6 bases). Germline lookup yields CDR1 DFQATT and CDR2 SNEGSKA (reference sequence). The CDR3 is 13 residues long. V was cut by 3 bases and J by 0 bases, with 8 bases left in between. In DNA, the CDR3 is TGCAGTGCTAGTTCAGGGGACCAAGAGACCCAGTACTTC. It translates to CSASSGDQETQYF.

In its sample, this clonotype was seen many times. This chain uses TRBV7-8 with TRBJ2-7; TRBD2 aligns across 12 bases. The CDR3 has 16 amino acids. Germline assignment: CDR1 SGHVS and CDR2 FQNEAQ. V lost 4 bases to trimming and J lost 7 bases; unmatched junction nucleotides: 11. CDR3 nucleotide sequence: TGTGCCAGCAGCTCCAGGGCCCGGACTAGCGGGAAAGAGCAGTACTTC. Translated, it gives CASSSRARTSGKEQYF.

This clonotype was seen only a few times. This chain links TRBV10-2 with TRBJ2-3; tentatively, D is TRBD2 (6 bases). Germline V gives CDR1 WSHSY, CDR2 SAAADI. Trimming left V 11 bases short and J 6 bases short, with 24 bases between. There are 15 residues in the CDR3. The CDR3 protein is CASIEGSGLRDTQYF. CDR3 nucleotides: TGCGCCTCCATCGAGGGTAGCGGTCTTAGGGATACGCAGTATTTT.

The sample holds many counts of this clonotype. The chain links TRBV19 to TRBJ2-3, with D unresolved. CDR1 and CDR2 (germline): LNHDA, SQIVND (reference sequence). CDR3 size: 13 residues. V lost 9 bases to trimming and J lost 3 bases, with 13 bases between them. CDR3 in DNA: TGTGCCAGGACCGCCCAAGGAACAGATACGCAGTATTTT. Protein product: CARTAQGTDTQYF.

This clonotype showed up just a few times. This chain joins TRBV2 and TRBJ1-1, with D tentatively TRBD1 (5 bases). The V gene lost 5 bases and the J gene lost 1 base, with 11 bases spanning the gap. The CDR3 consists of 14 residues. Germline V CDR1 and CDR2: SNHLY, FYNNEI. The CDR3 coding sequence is TGTGCCAGCAGTTACATAAGGGGGAACACTGAAGCTTTCTTT. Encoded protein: CASSYIRGNTEAFF. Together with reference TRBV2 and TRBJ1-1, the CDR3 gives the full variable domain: EPEVTQTPSHQVTQMGQEVILRCVPISNHLYFYWYRQILGQKVEFLVSFYNNEISEKSEIFDDQFSVERPDGSNFTLKIRSTKLEDSAMYFCASSYIRGNTEAFFGQGTRLTVV.

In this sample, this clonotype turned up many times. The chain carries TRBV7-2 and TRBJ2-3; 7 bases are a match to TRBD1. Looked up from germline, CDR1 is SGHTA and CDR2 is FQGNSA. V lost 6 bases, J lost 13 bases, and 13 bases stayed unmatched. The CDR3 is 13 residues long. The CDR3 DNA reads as TGTGCCAGCAGTCCGGGACAGCCTACTGCGGAGTATTTT. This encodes CASSPGQPTAEYF. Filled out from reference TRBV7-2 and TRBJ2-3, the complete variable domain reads GAGVSQSPSNKVTEKGKDVELRCDPISGHTALYWYRQSLGQGLEFLIYFQGNSAPDKSGLPSDRFSAERTGGSVSTLTIQRTQQEDSAVYLCASSPGQPTAEYFGPGTRLTVL.

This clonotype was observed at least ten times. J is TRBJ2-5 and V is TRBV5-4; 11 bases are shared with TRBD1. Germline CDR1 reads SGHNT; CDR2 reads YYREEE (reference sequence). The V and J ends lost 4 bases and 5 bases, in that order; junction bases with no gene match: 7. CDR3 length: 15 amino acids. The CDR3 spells CASSIGQGATETQYF. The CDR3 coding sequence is TGTGCCAGCAGCATCGGACAGGGGGCAACCGAGACCCAGTACTTC.

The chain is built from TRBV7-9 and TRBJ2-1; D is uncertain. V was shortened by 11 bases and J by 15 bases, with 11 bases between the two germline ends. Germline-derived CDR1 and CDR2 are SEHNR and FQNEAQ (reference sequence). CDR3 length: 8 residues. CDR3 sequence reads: CAASGPFF. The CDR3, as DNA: TGTGCCGCGTCTGGTCCGTTCTTC.

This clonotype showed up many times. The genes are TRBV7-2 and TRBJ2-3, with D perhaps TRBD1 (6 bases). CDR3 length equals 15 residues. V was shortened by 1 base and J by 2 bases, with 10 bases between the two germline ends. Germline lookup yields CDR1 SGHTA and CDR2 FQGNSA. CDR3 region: CASSLEWGLTDTQYF. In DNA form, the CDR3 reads TGTGCCAGCAGCTTAGAGTGGGGGCTCACAGATACGCAGTATTTT. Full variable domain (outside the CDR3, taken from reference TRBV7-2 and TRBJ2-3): GAGVSQSPSNKVTEKGKDVELRCDPISGHTALYWYRQSLGQGLEFLIYFQGNSAPDKSGLPSDRFSAERTGGSVSTLTIQRTQQEDSAVYLCASSLEWGLTDTQYFGPGTRLTVL.

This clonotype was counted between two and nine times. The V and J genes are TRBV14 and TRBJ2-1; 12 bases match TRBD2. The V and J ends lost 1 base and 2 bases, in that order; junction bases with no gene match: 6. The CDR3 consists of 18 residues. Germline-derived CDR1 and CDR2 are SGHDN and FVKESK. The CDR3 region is CASSQGLAGAPAYNEQFF. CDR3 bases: TGTGCCAGCAGCCAAGGACTAGCGGGAGCCCCAGCCTACAATGAGCAGTTCTTC.

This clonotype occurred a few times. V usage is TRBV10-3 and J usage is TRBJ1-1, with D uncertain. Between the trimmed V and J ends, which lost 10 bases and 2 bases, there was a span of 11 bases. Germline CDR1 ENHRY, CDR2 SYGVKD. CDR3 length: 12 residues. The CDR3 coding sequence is TGTGCCACGAGGGATCCTAACACTGAAGCTTTCTTT. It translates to CATRDPNTEAFF.

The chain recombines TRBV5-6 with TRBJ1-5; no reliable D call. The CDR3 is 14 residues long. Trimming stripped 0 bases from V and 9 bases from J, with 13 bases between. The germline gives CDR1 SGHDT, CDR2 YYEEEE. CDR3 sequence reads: CASSLGGSLRPQHF. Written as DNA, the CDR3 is TGTGCCAGCAGCTTGGGCGGCTCCCTCAGGCCCCAGCATTTT.